This TCR beta chain was profiled in a study of T cell changes during pregnancy in multiple sclerosis. The table came from immunoSEQ multiplex PCR; TCRdb's copy has only in-frame clones and leaves some out. Of about 62,000 clones listed, approximately 93% are singletons. V lost 2 bases to trimming and J lost 5 bases, with 13 bases between them. Germline assignment: CDR1 SGHAT and CDR2 FQNNGV. The CDR3 has 14 residues. The V call is TRBV11-2, the J call TRBJ2-7; TRBD2 is a possible D gene (6 bases). The origin of this receptor is a female donor with multiple sclerosis, enrolled in a pregnancy study. The sequencing used CD8+ T cells from peripheral blood mononuclear cells, collected in the second trimester of pregnancy. CDR3 in DNA: TGTGCCAGCAGCTTATCTCGGGGGAACCACGAGCAGTACTTC. It encodes CASSLSRGNHEQYF.